This passage covers 3 T cell receptor beta chains from one sample sequenced in a study of monozygotic twins with inflammatory bowel disease. TCRdb re-called the 5' RACE reads and catalogs CDR3 proteins one per entry, DNA excluded. The sample data list 420,000 or so distinct CDR3 sequences. Sequencing was done on a sample of blood. These receptors all stem from a human donor with ulcerative colitis or Crohn's disease, or a healthy co-twin of an affected twin (not recorded which).

The chain combines TRBV24-1 with TRBJ2-7. The CDR3 is made up of 17 amino acids. The germline V gene has CDR1 KGHDR and CDR2 SFDVKD. The CDR3 sequence: CATSDLQPSRGSYEQYF.

This chain links TRBV29-1 with TRBJ1-1. The CDR3 runs to 13 residues. Germline lookup yields CDR1 SQVTM and CDR2 ANQGSEA. The CDR3 loop reads CSVDPTEGPEAFF.

The V gene is TRBV9, the J gene TRBJ1-1; TCRdb calls TRBD1, which cannot be checked without DNA. The CDR3 is made up of 14 amino acids. Per germline, CDR1 SGDLS and CDR2 YYNGEE. Here the CDR3 reads CASSDDRKNTEAFF.